This entry lists 31 T cell receptor beta chains sequenced from one sample in a study of CD8 T cells in Susac syndrome. RNA in amounts of about 0.5 to 1 ug was reverse transcribed with random hexamers. TCRdb called the immunoSEQ multiplex PCR reads again in MiXCR, with one record for every CDR3 protein. The repertoire holds 400,000 or so distinct CDR3 sequences, around 85% seen once, with around 0.12% in the top ten. Sequenced: CD8+ T cells from PBMCs. The receptors shown here come from a human donor with multiple sclerosis.

The chain links TRBV12-3 or TRBV12-4 to TRBJ1-5, with TRBD1 matching over 8 bases. J was trimmed by 5 bases and V by 3 bases; bases with no gene match: 6. The CDR3 has 15 amino acids. The DNA for the CDR3 is TGTGCCAGCAGTTTCAGACAGGGGAGATATCAGCCCCAGCATTTT. Amino acids: CASSFRQGRYQPQHF.

The chain combines TRBV3-1 with TRBJ1-4, with D tentatively TRBD1 (5 bases). This CDR3 contains 16 residues. Trimming shortened V by 2 bases and J by 6 bases, and 16 bases separated the two germline ends. Germline V gene sequence: CDR1 LGHDT, CDR2 YNNKEL (reference sequence). CDR3 region: CASSQLASDKHEKLFF. The CDR3 bases are TGTGCCAGCAGCCAATTAGCCTCGGACAAGCATGAAAAACTGTTTTTT.

CDR3 in amino acids: CASSLPQDRMNYGYTF. The DNA of the CDR3 is TGTGCCAGCAGCTTGCCCCAGGACAGGATGAACTATGGCTACACCTTC. The chain recombines TRBV7-9 with TRBJ1-2; TRBD1 agrees at 7 bases. V shed 3 bases, J shed 2 bases, and the junction held 9 bases outside the gene matches. Germline assignment: CDR1 SEHNR and CDR2 FQNEAQ (reference sequence). This CDR3 spans 16 amino acids. The full variable domain, completed using reference TRBV7-9 and TRBJ1-2, is DTGVSQNPRHKITKRGQNVTFRCDPISEHNRLYWYRQTLGQGPEFLTYFQNEAQLEKSRLLSDRFSAERPKGSFSTLEIQRTEQGDSAMYLCASSLPQDRMNYGYTFGSGTRLTVV.

As for this clonotype: The junction differs from germline at one of its ends, possibly a read error. This chain uses TRBV12-3 or TRBV12-4 with TRBJ2-7; no clear D gene. The CDR3 contains 12 residues. CDR3 nucleotides: TGTGCCAGCAGTTCCCACTCCAACGAGCAGTACTTC. Translated, it gives CASSSHSNEQYF.

The rearrangement links TRBV27 to TRBJ2-3; tentatively, D is TRBD2 (6 bases). Germline CDR1 MNHEY, CDR2 SMNVEV (reference sequence). Trimming stripped 3 bases from V and 1 base from J, with 11 bases between. This CDR3 is built from 15 residues. CDR3 residues: CASSFLAAGTDTQYF. CDR3 nucleotides: TGTGCCAGCAGTTTTTTAGCGGCTGGCACAGATACGCAGTATTTT.

This clonotype has only one observation. J is TRBJ1-1 and V is TRBV12-3 or TRBV12-4; a weak D match, TRBD1 (6 bases). This CDR3 comprises 13 residues. The V end was cut by 3 bases, the J end by 7 bases, with 12 bases between. In DNA, the CDR3 is TGTGCCAGCAGTTTCGCAGGGGCCGGTGAAGCTTTCTTT. Protein product: CASSFAGAGEAFF.

The J gene is TRBJ1-1, the V gene TRBV27; D unclear. V lost 4 bases, J lost 1 base, and 10 bases lay in between. There are 14 residues in the CDR3. Germline V gives CDR1 MNHEY, CDR2 SMNVEV (reference sequence). As DNA, the CDR3 is TGTGCCAGCAGTTCCGGGGTTAAGAACACTGAAGCTTTCTTT. This sequence encodes CASSSGVKNTEAFF.

The chain recombines TRBV28 with TRBJ2-1; TRBD1 matches 8 bases. Germline assignment: CDR1 MDHEN and CDR2 SYDVKM. CDR3 length: 15 residues. Losses at the gene ends were 5 bases for V and 4 bases for J; bases not matched to a gene: 7. CDR3 DNA: TGTGCCAGCAGTACAACGGACAGGGCGTACAATGAGCAGTTCTTC. This sequence encodes CASSTTDRAYNEQFF.

The rearrangement joins TRBV7-9 to TRBJ2-5, with 7 bases that match TRBD1. V shed 5 bases, J shed 2 bases, and the junction held 5 bases outside the gene matches. The CDR3 runs to 14 residues. The germline V gene encodes CDR1 SEHNR and CDR2 FQNEAQ (reference sequence). The CDR3 sequence: CASSHWDSQETQYF. In DNA form, the CDR3 reads TGTGCCAGCAGCCACTGGGACAGTCAAGAGACCCAGTACTTC.

Only a few counts were recorded for this clonotype. V gene TRBV27 combines with J gene TRBJ2-7, with 9 bases lining up with TRBD1. This CDR3 contains 13 residues. The germline V gene has CDR1 MNHEY and CDR2 SMNVEV (reference sequence). Losses at the gene ends were 3 bases for V and 6 bases for J; bases not matched to a gene: 3. CDR3 in amino acids: CASSLGQGAEQYF. The CDR3 DNA reads TGTGCCAGCAGTTTGGGACAGGGTGCCGAGCAGTACTTC.

Comment on this clonotype: The junction departs from germline at one end; a sequencing error may be responsible. The V and J genes are TRBV30 and TRBJ1-1; 8 bases map to TRBD1. This CDR3 comprises 16 residues. CDR1 is GTSNPN, CDR2 SVGIG, per germline (reference sequence). CDR3 region: CARSPGQVLMNTEAFF. CDR3 DNA: TGTGCCCGGAGTCCGGGACAGGTGCTCATGAACACTGAAGCTTTCTTT.

The chain uses TRBV2 and TRBJ1-5; D is unclear. Looked up from germline, CDR1 is SNHLY and CDR2 is FYNNEI. The CDR3 consists of 13 residues. V lost 1 base to trimming and J lost 7 bases, with 8 bases between them. Here the CDR3 DNA reads TGTGCCAGCAGTGAAGTACCTCTCCAGCCCCAGCATTTT. This translates into CASSEVPLQPQHF.

The chain is built from TRBV6-5 and TRBJ2-2; 10 nucleotides align to TRBD1. This CDR3 has 14 amino acids. The J segment lost 3 bases and the V segment lost 10 bases, leaving 5 bases of the junction unmatched. Germline-derived CDR1 and CDR2 are MNHEY and SVGAGI. In DNA, the CDR3 is TGTGCCACCTATGGGACAGGGGACACCGGGGAGCTGTTTTTT. It translates to CATYGTGDTGELFF.

This rearrangement joins TRBV29-1 to TRBJ2-1, with D maybe TRBD2 (6 bases). Looked up from germline, CDR1 is SQVTM and CDR2 is ANQGSEA. Deletions cut 7 bases from V and 8 bases from J, with 15 bases between. The CDR3 runs to 12 residues. This chain's CDR3 is CSAVLSGYEQFF. The CDR3, as DNA: TGCAGCGCCGTTTTAAGCGGGTATGAGCAGTTCTTC.

In its sample, this clonotype was seen once. This sequence joins TRBV25-1 and TRBJ2-1; D call uncertain. The CDR3 consists of 13 residues. Germline lookup yields CDR1 MGHDK and CDR2 SYGVNS. V was cut by 0 bases and J by 4 bases, with 4 bases left in between. The CDR3 region is CASSEYGYNEQFF. CDR3 coding DNA: TGTGCCAGCAGTGAATACGGGTACAATGAGCAGTTCTTC.

This chain connects TRBV13 to TRBJ2-7; D could derive from TRBD1 or TRBD2 (5 bases each). The CDR3 spans 14 residues. V lost 3 bases, J lost 4 bases, and 13 bases lay in between. In germline, CDR1 is PRHDT, CDR2 FYEKMQ (reference sequence). The CDR3: CASSFRDHPYEQYF. The DNA of the CDR3 is TGTGCCAGCAGCTTCCGGGACCATCCTTACGAGCAGTACTTC.

The chain is built from TRBV20-1 and TRBJ2-1; no reliable D call. V lost 3 bases, J lost 0 bases, and 12 bases lay in between. Germline CDR1 reads DFQATT; CDR2 reads SNEGSKA (reference sequence). The CDR3 sequence is 15 residues long. CDR3 sequence (DNA): TGCAGTGCTAGTTCGGGTGAAATCTCCTACAATGAGCAGTTCTTC. Translating it yields CSASSGEISYNEQFF.

The J gene is TRBJ2-2, the V gene TRBV12-3 or TRBV12-4; 9 positions agree with TRBD2. V dropped 5 bases and J dropped 5; count of bases not matched to a gene: 6. This CDR3 is 15 amino acids long. DNA for the CDR3: TGTGCCAGCAGTAAGACTAGCGGAGATACCGGGGAGCTGTTTTTT. Translating it yields CASSKTSGDTGELFF.

This clonotype came up once. The chain recombines TRBV5-4 with TRBJ1-6; the D gene is possibly TRBD1 (6 bases). V lost 3 bases and J 11 bases, leaving 12 bases between the germline ends. Germline V CDR1 and CDR2: SGHNT, YYREEE (reference sequence). The CDR3 runs 13 residues. In DNA, the CDR3 is TGTGCCAGCAGCTCGTACAGGGAGCCACCCCTCCACTTT. Translating gives CASSSYREPPLHF.

CDR3 nucleotide sequence: TGTGCCAGCAGCTCAGCCGGGACTAGCGGGAGGTTCTACAATGAGCAGTTCTTC. Its protein is CASSSAGTSGRFYNEQFF. This sequence joins TRBV7-9 and TRBJ2-1; 15 positions agree with TRBD2. Germline trimming cut 4 bases from V and 3 bases from J; bases unmatched to any gene: 7. CDR3 length: 18 residues. Germline V gives CDR1 SEHNR, CDR2 FQNEAQ (reference sequence).

The CDR3 DNA follows: TGTGCCAGCAGTTACTCGATCCTAGCGGACAACCAAGAGACCCAGTACTTC. This sequence encodes CASSYSILADNQETQYF. The rearrangement links TRBV6-2 or TRBV6-3 to TRBJ2-5; 7 bases agree with TRBD2. This CDR3 is 17 amino acids long. Germline V gene data show CDR1 as MNHEY and CDR2 as SVGEGT. The J segment lost 0 bases and the V segment lost 0 bases, leaving 7 bases of the junction unmatched.

The chain uses TRBV9 and TRBJ2-7, with 10 bases lining up with TRBD2. After removal of 0 bases from V and 5 bases from J, the junction contained 11 bases not matched to a gene. Germline V lookup: CDR1 SGDLS, CDR2 YYNGEE. The CDR3 is 17 amino acids. CDR3 coding DNA: TGTGCCAGCAGCGTAGCTAGCGGGGGATACCCCAGCAACGAGCAGTACTTC. Its translation: CASSVASGGYPSNEQYF.

In this sample, this clonotype turned up many times. One end of the junction is discordant with germline, which a read error may explain. The V call is TRBV10-2, the J call TRBJ2-7, with D possibly TRBD2 on 5 matching bases. Germline V lookup: CDR1 WSHSY, CDR2 SAAADI. The CDR3 is 12 amino acids. This chain's CDR3 is CASSGGSYEQYF. The CDR3 DNA follows: TGTGCCAGCAGCGGCGGCTCCTACGAGCAGTACTTC.

There are a few counts of this clonotype. The chain employs TRBV29-1 and TRBJ2-1; either TRBD1 or TRBD2 may supply D (6 bases each). This CDR3 has 12 amino acids. V was trimmed by 6 bases and J by 9 bases, leaving 15 bases between them. CDR1 and CDR2 from the germline V gene are SQVTM and ANQGSEA. The chain's CDR3 is CSVGGRAGEQFF. The CDR3 nucleotides read TGCAGCGTGGGGGGCAGAGCAGGTGAGCAGTTCTTC.

The rearrangement uses TRBV27 and TRBJ1-2; maybe TRBD1 (5 bases). Germline V gene lookup returns CDR1 MNHEY and CDR2 SMNVEV (reference sequence). Trimming cost V 5 bases and J 3 bases, with 19 bases left between them. This CDR3 is built from 16 residues. CDR3 DNA: TGTGCCAGCAGTCCCGGGACTTTTGTCTTCCACTATGGCTACACCTTC. Encoded protein: CASSPGTFVFHYGYTF.

CDR3 bases: TGTGCCACCAGGACAGGCCTCTCTGGAAACACCATATATTTT. Its protein is CATRTGLSGNTIYF. This sequence joins TRBV10-3 and TRBJ1-3; 7 bases agree with TRBD1. From germline, CDR1 is ENHRY and CDR2 SYGVKD. The CDR3 loop spans 14 amino acids. The V and J ends lost 10 bases and 0 bases, in that order; junction bases with no gene match: 6.

The chain combines TRBV27 with TRBJ1-2; D perhaps matches TRBD1 (5 bases). With 7 bases removed from V and 0 bases from J, the gap between germline ends came to 21 bases. The CDR3 is 17 residues long. CDR1 and CDR2 (germline): MNHEY, SMNVEV (reference sequence). CDR3 region: CASKDYPTGLPNYGYTF. CDR3 sequence (DNA): TGTGCCAGCAAGGATTATCCTACAGGCCTTCCTAACTATGGCTACACCTTC.

The V and J genes are TRBV4-1 and TRBJ1-1; D gene unclear. The germline gives CDR1 MGHRA, CDR2 YSYEKL. V was shortened by 2 bases and J by 0 bases, with 7 bases between the two germline ends. This CDR3 contains 14 residues. The CDR3 DNA reads TGCGCCAGCAGCCAAAATTTCATGAACACTGAAGCTTTCTTT. It yields the protein CASSQNFMNTEAFF.

The chain combines TRBV20-1 with TRBJ1-2, with D possibly matching TRBD1 (5 bases). Looked up from germline, CDR1 is DFQATT and CDR2 is SNEGSKA (reference sequence). Trimming removed 6 bases at V and 3 bases at J, with 17 bases between. This CDR3 is built from 14 residues. CDR3 amino acids: CSARPGVPDYGYTF. CDR3 DNA sequence: TGCAGTGCCCGGCCGGGGGTCCCAGACTATGGCTACACCTTC.

The chain is built from TRBV5-1 and TRBJ2-5; tentative D call: TRBD1 (6 bases). In germline, CDR1 is SGHRS, CDR2 YFSETQ. V gave up 4 bases and J gave up 2 bases, with 21 bases separating them. This CDR3 has 17 amino acids. CDR3 nucleotide sequence: TGCGCCAGCAGCCCCCAGGCGCGAGGACAGCTACAAGAGACCCAGTACTTC. Residues: CASSPQARGQLQETQYF.

The gene calls are TRBV29-1 and TRBJ1-5; the match to TRBD1 covers 8 bases. Germline CDR1 and CDR2: SQVTM and ANQGSEA. This CDR3 region has 15 residues. V was pared by 4 bases and J by 7 bases, with 12 bases of the junction left unmatched. As DNA, the CDR3 is TGCAGCGTTGGCGACCTGGACAGGGAGGGCCAGCCCCAGCATTTT. Translated: CSVGDLDREGQPQHF.